This T cell receptor (beta chain) was documented in a study of patients and donors after allogeneic stem cell transplantation. MiXCR, run by TCRdb on the RT-PCR reads, gives a single entry per CDR3 protein. Of approximately 250,000 distinct CDR3 sequences detected, over 12% appear once; the ten largest clones hold 11%. This clonotype showed up many times. The CDR3 length is 15 residues. Germline V gene sequence: CDR1 SGHRS, CDR2 YFSETQ. V lost 4 bases, J lost 4 bases, and 16 bases lay in between. This clonotype was obtained from a human donor who was either an allogeneic HSCT recipient or a stem cell or donor lymphocyte infusion donor (not recorded which). It is not recorded whose cells these are; they may come from a transplant donor. Sequencing was done on a sample of blood, either unsorted or a sorted T cell fraction (not recorded which). The genes are TRBV5-1 and TRBJ2-3; D might be TRBD1 (6 bases). CDR3 loop: CASSIQGKGSDTQYF. CDR3 coding DNA: TGCGCCAGCAGCATACAGGGTAAAGGGTCAGATACGCAGTATTTT.